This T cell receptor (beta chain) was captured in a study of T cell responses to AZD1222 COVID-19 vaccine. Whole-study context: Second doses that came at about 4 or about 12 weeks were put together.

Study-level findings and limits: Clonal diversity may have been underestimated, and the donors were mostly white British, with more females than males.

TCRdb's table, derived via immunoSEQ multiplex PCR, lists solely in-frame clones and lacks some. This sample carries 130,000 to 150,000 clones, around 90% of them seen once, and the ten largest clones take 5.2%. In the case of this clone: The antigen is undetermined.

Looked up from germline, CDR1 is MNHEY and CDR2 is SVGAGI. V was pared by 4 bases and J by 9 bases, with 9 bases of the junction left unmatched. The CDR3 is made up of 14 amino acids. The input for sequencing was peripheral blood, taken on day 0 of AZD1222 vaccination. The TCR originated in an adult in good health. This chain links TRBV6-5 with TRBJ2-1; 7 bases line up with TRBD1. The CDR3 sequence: CASSSRGQSVEQFF. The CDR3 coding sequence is TGTGCCAGCAGTTCCCGGGGACAGTCGGTTGAGCAGTTCTTC.